The 29 T cell receptor beta chains in this list originate from one sample, sequenced in a study of cytomegalovirus exposure and HLA in healthy donors (dated by TCRdb to the late 2010s). Library creation used the immunoSEQ multiplex PCR assay. Drawn from immuneACCESS, this table holds only the in-frame rearrangements with V and J called that TCRdb kept. Clones are partly lost; checked studies trace under half to an unresolved V gene and leave the rest unexplained. The sample includes about 150,000 clones, with roughly 86% observed a single time. The top ten hold approximately 2.2% of the sample. The material sequenced was PBMCs. These receptors were collected from a human donor in good health.

This clone came up a few times. The chain combines TRBV6-6 with TRBJ2-7, with TRBD1 as a possible D gene (7 bases). The germline V gene encodes CDR1 MNHNY and CDR2 SVGAGI (reference sequence). Trimming took 6 bases from V and 8 from J, leaving 14 bases between them. This CDR3 contains 12 residues. CDR3 DNA sequence: TGTGCCAGCAGCAGGGACAGCGGGCAGCAGTACTTC. This sequence encodes CASSRDSGQQYF.

The rearrangement uses TRBV7-3 and TRBJ2-1, with a weak D call TRBD2 (5 bases). Trimming pared 5 bases from V and 8 bases from J, leaving 13 bases between. Germline values: CDR1 SGHTA, CDR2 FQGTGA. The CDR3 length is 13 residues. The chain's CDR3 is CASSPLVGDEQFF. In nucleotides, the CDR3 is TGTGCCAGCAGCCCTCTGGTCGGGGATGAGCAGTTCTTC.

The V call is TRBV27, the J call TRBJ1-5; perhaps TRBD1 as D (6 bases). The V end lost 6 bases, the J end lost 6 bases, and 15 bases lay between the germline ends. This CDR3 spans 14 amino acids. Per the germline V gene, CDR1 is MNHEY and CDR2 is SMNVEV (reference sequence). As DNA, the CDR3 is TGTGCCAGCAGGTTACAGGGTTCAGGTCAGCCCCAGCATTTT. Protein product: CASRLQGSGQPQHF.

The chain has TRBV2 and TRBJ2-7, with 8 nucleotides matching TRBD1. The germline V gene has CDR1 SNHLY and CDR2 FYNNEI. The CDR3 has 15 residues. V shed 5 bases, J shed 0 bases, and the junction held 6 bases outside the gene matches. For the CDR3, the DNA is TGTGCCAGCAGTCCGGGACAGGTTTTCTCCTACGAGCAGTACTTC. Encoded protein: CASSPGQVFSYEQYF.

This clone turned up a few times. V gene TRBV5-1 combines with J gene TRBJ2-7; perhaps TRBD2 as D (5 bases). Per the germline V gene, CDR1 is SGHRS and CDR2 is YFSETQ. V shed 4 bases and J shed 5 bases, with 16 bases lying between them. This CDR3 contains 14 residues. The chain's CDR3 is CASSQKGGSNEQYF. The CDR3 nucleotides read TGCGCCAGCAGCCAAAAGGGCGGGTCCAACGAGCAGTACTTC. Full variable domain (outside the CDR3, taken from reference TRBV5-1 and TRBJ2-7): KAGVTQTPRYLIKTRGQQVTLSCSPISGHRSVSWYQQTPGQGLQFLFEYFSETQRNKGNFPGRFSGRQFSNSRSEMNVSTLELGDSALYLCASSQKGGSNEQYFGPGTRLTVT.

This chain uses TRBV2 with TRBJ1-6, with no clear D. V was shortened by 1 base and J by 7 bases, with 14 bases between the two germline ends. The CDR3 is 16 residues long. In germline, CDR1 is SNHLY, CDR2 FYNNEI. CDR3 region: CASSEEVGAGNSPLHF. CDR3 sequence (DNA): TGTGCCAGCAGTGAAGAGGTCGGAGCCGGGAATTCACCCCTCCACTTT.

The V gene is TRBV4-1, the J gene TRBJ2-7; 9 nucleotides align to TRBD1. CDR1 and CDR2 (germline): MGHRA, YSYEKL. V lost 2 bases, J lost 3 bases, and 5 bases stayed unmatched. The CDR3 is 15 residues long. The CDR3 nucleotides read TGCGCCAGCAGCCAATATGCGGACAGGGGCTACGAGCAGTACTTC. Translation gives CASSQYADRGYEQYF.

This sequence joins TRBV5-6 and TRBJ1-5; 8 bases map to TRBD1. After removal of 0 bases from V and 14 bases from J, the junction contained 4 bases not matched to a gene. Germline CDR1 is SGHDT and CDR2 is YYEEEE. This CDR3 spans 12 amino acids. For the CDR3, the DNA is TGTGCCAGCAGCTTGGGCAAGACAGGGGAGCATTTT. Its protein is CASSLGKTGEHF.

The chain employs TRBV6-1 and TRBJ1-5, with 7 bases identical to TRBD1. The CDR3 has 15 amino acids. After removal of 6 bases from V and 4 bases from J, the junction contained 9 bases not matched to a gene. The V gene's germline CDR1 is MNHNS and CDR2 SASEGT. The CDR3 is CASRGGSYQNQPQHF. As DNA, the CDR3 is TGTGCCAGCAGAGGGGGCAGTTATCAAAATCAGCCCCAGCATTTT.

The chain has TRBV11-2 and TRBJ2-7, with D tentatively TRBD2 (5 bases). The CDR3 sequence is 13 residues long. Trimming shortened V by 4 bases and J by 2 bases, and 9 bases separated the two germline ends. In germline, CDR1 is SGHAT, CDR2 FQNNGV. The CDR3 is CASSSREPYEQYF. For the CDR3, the DNA is TGTGCCAGCAGCTCCCGGGAACCCTACGAGCAGTACTTC.

This clone was observed a few times. The J gene is TRBJ2-7, the V gene TRBV13; perhaps TRBD1 as D (5 bases). CDR1 is PRHDT, CDR2 FYEKMQ, per germline (reference sequence). The CDR3 is 15 amino acids. V was pared by 5 bases and J by 2 bases, with 16 bases between. In nucleotides, the CDR3 is TGTGCCAGCAGCGCCCGACAGCGCAAGACCTACGAGCAGTACTTC. Translated, it gives CASSARQRKTYEQYF. The full variable domain, its missing parts supplied by reference TRBV13 and TRBJ2-7, is AAGVIQSPRHLIKEKRETATLKCYPIPRHDTVYWYQQGPGQDPQFLISFYEKMQSDKGSIPDRFSAQQFSDYHSELNMSSLELGDSALYFCASSARQRKTYEQYFGPGTRLTVT.

J is TRBJ2-7 and V is TRBV28; 10 positions agree with TRBD2. CDR1 and CDR2 (germline): MDHEN, SYDVKM. CDR3 length: 15 amino acids. V lost 4 bases and J lost 1; bases outside the gene matches: 4. The CDR3 loop reads CASSSGTSESYEQYF. The CDR3 DNA reads TGTGCCAGCAGTTCCGGGACTAGCGAGTCCTACGAGCAGTACTTC.

The chain links TRBV2 to TRBJ2-7; TRBD2 might be the D (5 bases). The CDR3 has 12 residues. Germline V gene data show CDR1 as SNHLY and CDR2 as FYNNEI. V gave up 6 bases and J gave up 6 bases, with 12 bases separating them. The CDR3 loop reads CASRVKGAEQYF. DNA of the CDR3: TGTGCCAGCAGGGTAAAGGGAGCCGAGCAGTACTTC.

This clone was found many times. The V call is TRBV30, the J call TRBJ2-3, with TRBD2 as a possible D gene (5 bases). V shed 4 bases and J shed 6 bases, with 14 bases lying between them. Per the germline V gene, CDR1 is GTSNPN and CDR2 is SVGIG (reference sequence). CDR3 length: 13 residues. The CDR3 DNA reads as TGTGCCTGGAATACGGGGAGCAGGGATACGCAGTATTTT. Translating it yields CAWNTGSRDTQYF.

This clone has only one observation. CDR3 residues: CASSFQGGQETQYF. The DNA of the CDR3 is TGTGCCAGCAGCTTTCAAGGGGGCCAAGAGACCCAGTACTTC. The chain links TRBV5-5 to TRBJ2-5; a weak D match, TRBD1 (6 bases). V was cut by 2 bases and J by 1 base, with 9 bases left in between. CDR1 and CDR2 from the germline V gene are SGHKS and YYEKEE (reference sequence). There are 14 residues in the CDR3.

The chain is built from TRBV2 and TRBJ1-2, with no clear D. Germline CDR1 is SNHLY and CDR2 is FYNNEI. The CDR3 is made up of 11 amino acids. V shed 2 bases and J shed 7 bases, with 5 bases lying between them. The CDR3 protein is CASSEIVGYTF. Here the CDR3 DNA reads TGTGCCAGCAGTGAAATCGTTGGCTACACCTTC.

This chain joins TRBV7-8 and TRBJ2-7, with D perhaps TRBD1 (6 bases). Per germline, CDR1 SGHVS and CDR2 FQNEAQ. V was cut by 5 bases and J by 6 bases, with 17 bases left in between. The CDR3 covers 14 residues. The CDR3 here is CASSITGNSREQYF. The CDR3 DNA sequence: TGTGCCAGCAGCATTACAGGGAATTCGCGCGAGCAGTACTTC.

Written as DNA, the CDR3 is TGCAGCGTTGATTGGAGGGGCACAGATACGCAGTATTTT. This codes for CSVDWRGTDTQYF. J is TRBJ2-3 and V is TRBV29-1, with D maybe TRBD2 (6 bases). The V and J ends lost 3 bases and 1 base respectively, with 8 bases between them. In germline, CDR1 is SQVTM, CDR2 ANQGSEA. This CDR3 is built from 13 residues.

The chain employs TRBV4-3 and TRBJ2-7; the match to TRBD1 covers 8 bases. CDR3 size: 15 residues. V was pared by 1 base and J by 3 bases, with 5 bases of the junction left unmatched. Germline CDR1 and CDR2: LGHNA and YSLEER. The CDR3 sequence is CASSQAGGELYEQYF. CDR3 nucleotides: TGCGCCAGCAGCCAAGCAGGGGGCGAGCTCTACGAGCAGTACTTC.

The genes are TRBV15 and TRBJ1-1; no clear D gene. Between the trimmed V and J ends, which lost 0 bases and 5 bases, there was a span of 7 bases. CDR3 size: 13 residues. Germline CDR1 and CDR2: LNHNV and YYDKDF (reference sequence). The CDR3 loop reads CATSRDGGTEAFF. In DNA form, the CDR3 reads TGTGCCACCAGCAGAGATGGCGGTACTGAAGCTTTCTTT.

This clone showed up just once. The chain combines TRBV27 with TRBJ2-3; TRBD2 agrees at 9 bases. The CDR3 totals 17 residues. CDR1 and CDR2 (germline): MNHEY, SMNVEV (reference sequence). J gave up 0 bases and V 4 bases, and 8 bases lay outside the gene matches. The CDR3, as DNA: TGTGCCAGCAGTTCCCACCTGACTAGCGGAAGCACAGATACGCAGTATTTT. Amino acids: CASSSHLTSGSTDTQYF.

The chain combines TRBV4-3 with TRBJ1-1; 7 positions agree with TRBD1. Germline V gene lookup returns CDR1 LGHNA and CDR2 YSLEER. The CDR3 totals 15 residues. Unmatched junction bases numbered 7, after V lost 3 bases and J lost 3 bases. CDR3 protein: CASSHLKTGDTEAFF. In DNA form, the CDR3 reads TGCGCCAGCAGCCACCTTAAAACAGGGGACACTGAAGCTTTCTTT.

V and J are TRBV19 and TRBJ1-6; no reliable D call. CDR1 is LNHDA, CDR2 SQIVND, per germline (reference sequence). Trimming cost V 3 bases and J 2 bases, with 8 bases left between them. The CDR3 sequence is 15 residues long. CDR3 residues: CASSIWATYNSPLHF. The CDR3 bases are TGTGCCAGTAGTATCTGGGCCACCTATAATTCACCCCTCCACTTT.

The chain uses TRBV6-5 and TRBJ1-6; 7 bases line up with TRBD1. The V gene's germline CDR1 is MNHEY and CDR2 SVGAGI. The length of the CDR3 is 15 residues. With 2 bases clipped from V and 4 bases from J, the junction kept 2 bases outside the gene matches. The CDR3 coding sequence is TGTGCCAGCAGTTACGGGACAGCTTATAATTCACCCCTCCACTTT. Its translation is CASSYGTAYNSPLHF.

The chain combines TRBV28 with TRBJ2-7; tentatively, D is TRBD2 (7 bases). The germline V gene has CDR1 MDHEN and CDR2 SYDVKM. The V gene lost 3 bases and the J gene lost 1 base, with 13 bases spanning the gap. The CDR3 runs 15 residues. CDR3 bases: TGTGCCAGCAGTTTCGGGGGGCTGGGATCCTACGAGCAGTACTTC. Its protein product is CASSFGGLGSYEQYF.

This clone was detected only once. V usage is TRBV4-3 and J usage is TRBJ1-6; D possibly corresponds to TRBD1 (5 bases). Germline values: CDR1 LGHNA, CDR2 YSLEER. V lost 2 bases and J 5 bases, leaving 16 bases between the germline ends. The length of the CDR3 is 17 residues. The DNA for the CDR3 is TGCGCCAGCAGCCAACAAGCGGGGACGGAAAATAATTCACCCCTCCACTTT. It specifies CASSQQAGTENNSPLHF.

The chain joins TRBV27 to TRBJ2-7; 9 positions match TRBD2. The CDR3 extends over 15 amino acids. V was pared by 2 bases and J by 2 bases, with 4 bases of the junction left unmatched. Looked up from germline, CDR1 is MNHEY and CDR2 is SMNVEV (reference sequence). The CDR3, as DNA: TGTGCCAGCAGTTTAAAGCGACTAGCGGCCTACGAGCAGTACTTC. Translation gives CASSLKRLAAYEQYF.

The V call is TRBV4-3, the J call TRBJ2-1; 9 bases are shared with TRBD2. This CDR3 is built from 19 residues. Germline CDR1 is LGHNA and CDR2 is YSLEER. J gave up 2 bases and V 0 bases, and 11 bases lay outside the gene matches. As DNA, the CDR3 is TGCGCCAGCAGCCAAGATCGGCCCGGGGTAGCGGGGGCCTACAATGAGCAGTTCTTC. Amino acids: CASSQDRPGVAGAYNEQFF.

V is TRBV18 and J is TRBJ2-5; a possible D gene is TRBD2 (5 bases). This CDR3 has 15 residues. Germline CDR1 is KGHSH and CDR2 is LQKENI. Trimming removed 2 bases at V and 4 bases at J, with 14 bases between. The CDR3 here is CASSPAERGTETQYF. The CDR3 DNA is TGTGCCAGCTCACCAGCGGAACGGGGAACAGAGACCCAGTACTTC. The variable domain in full, with the rest retrieved from reference TRBV18 and TRBJ2-5, is NAGVMQNPRHLVRRRGQEARLRCSPMKGHSHVYWYRQLPEEGLKFMVYLQKENIIDESGMPKERFSAEFPKEGPSILRIQQVVRGDSAAYFCASSPAERGTETQYFGPGTRLLVL.